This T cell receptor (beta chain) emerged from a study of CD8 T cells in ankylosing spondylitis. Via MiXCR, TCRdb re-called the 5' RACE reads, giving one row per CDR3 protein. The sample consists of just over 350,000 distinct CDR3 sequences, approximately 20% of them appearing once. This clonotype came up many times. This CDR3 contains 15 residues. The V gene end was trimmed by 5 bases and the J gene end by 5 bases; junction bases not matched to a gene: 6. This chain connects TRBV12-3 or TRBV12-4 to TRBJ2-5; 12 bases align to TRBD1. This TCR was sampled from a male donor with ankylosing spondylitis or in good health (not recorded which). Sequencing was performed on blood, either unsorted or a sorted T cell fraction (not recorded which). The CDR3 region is CASSPGQGARETQYF. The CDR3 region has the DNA TGTGCCAGCAGTCCGGGACAGGGGGCTAGGGAGACCCAGTACTTC.